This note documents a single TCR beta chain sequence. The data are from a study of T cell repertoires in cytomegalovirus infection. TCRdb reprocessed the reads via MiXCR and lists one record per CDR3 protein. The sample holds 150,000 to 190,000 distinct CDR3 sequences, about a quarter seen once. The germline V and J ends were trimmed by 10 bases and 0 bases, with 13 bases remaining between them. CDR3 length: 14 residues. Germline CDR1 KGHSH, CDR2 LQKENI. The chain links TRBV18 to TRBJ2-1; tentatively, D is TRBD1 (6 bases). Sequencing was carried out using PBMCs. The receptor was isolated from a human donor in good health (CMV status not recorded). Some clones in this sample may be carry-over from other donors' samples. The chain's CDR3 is CATRGAGSYNEQFF. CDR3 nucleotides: TGTGCCACCAGGGGAGCCGGCTCCTACAATGAGCAGTTCTTC. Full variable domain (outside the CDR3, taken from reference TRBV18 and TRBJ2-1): NAGVMQNPRHLVRRRGQEARLRCSPMKGHSHVYWYRQLPEEGLKFMVYLQKENIIDESGMPKERFSAEFPKEGPSILRIQQVVRGDSAAYFCATRGAGSYNEQFFGPGTRLTVL.